This T cell receptor (beta chain) emerged from a study of T cells in Graves' hyperthyroidism and ophthalmopathy. Looking at the study overall: Peripheral blood specimens were obtained at initial diagnosis, prior to any treatment.

Using RNA transcripts as the source, TCR beta CDR3 regions were amplified. TCR CDR3 regions were first amplified by RT-PCR with HTBI primers. TCRdb passed the multiplex PCR reads through MiXCR, listing each CDR3 protein once. The sample includes 550,000 to 800,000 distinct CDR3 sequences, 16% of them seen just once. This clonotype was counted at least ten times. Its antigen is not identified. Newly diagnosed hyperthyroidism, duration under 2 months, in patients aged 18 to 65. Notes on the study in general: Stable hyperthyroidism and ophthalmopathy were separated using 13 V-J signatures. Most clonotypes expanded in thyroid above 0.001 were likewise present in blood.

This CDR3 has 12 residues. CDR1 is MDHEN, CDR2 SYDVKM, per germline. V gave up 4 bases and J gave up 8 bases, with 9 bases separating them. This chain uses TRBV28 with TRBJ2-1; D not resolved. Material for sequencing was blood. The origin of this receptor is a man younger than 30 with Graves' hyperthyroidism. For the CDR3, the DNA is TGTGCCAGCAGTTCCGATGTGGATGAGCAGTTCTTC. This codes for CASSSDVDEQFF. Combining the CDR3 with reference TRBV28 and TRBJ2-1 gives the whole variable domain DVKVTQSSRYLVKRTGEKVFLECVQDMDHENMFWYRQDPGLGLRLIYFSYDVKMKEKGDIPEGYSVSREKKERFSLILESASTNQTSMYLCASSSDVDEQFFGPGTRLTVL.